These 22 T cell receptor beta chains came from one sample sequenced in a study of T cell responses to AZD1222 COVID-19 vaccine. TCRdb keeps only in-frame clones here, not all; method: immunoSEQ multiplex PCR. The sample lists 95,000 to 150,000 clones, 70% to 90% occurring once. Specimen: peripheral blood, collected on day 0 of AZD1222 vaccination. Every receptor here comes from an adult in good health.

The chain combines TRBV15 with TRBJ2-7, with D possibly TRBD2 on 6 matching bases. The CDR3 length is 16 residues. Trimming took off 2 bases at V and 0 bases at J, with 14 bases between the two ends. CDR1 LNHNV and CDR2 YYDKDF come from the germline V gene (reference sequence). The chain's CDR3 is CATSRLGGESSYEQYF. The DNA for the CDR3 is TGTGCCACCAGCAGACTCGGAGGGGAGAGCTCCTACGAGCAGTACTTC.

This sequence joins TRBV7-8 and TRBJ1-5; D remains unclear. Per germline, CDR1 SGHVS and CDR2 FQNEAQ. This CDR3 comprises 14 residues. Trimming shortened V by 1 base and J by 8 bases, and 12 bases separated the two germline ends. The CDR3 region has the DNA TGTGCCAGCAGCTTAGTTGGGTCGAGGGAGCCCCAGCATTTT. This gives the protein CASSLVGSREPQHF.

This rearrangement joins TRBV28 to TRBJ2-7; D may match TRBD1 or TRBD2 (5 bases each). The germline CDR1 and CDR2 sequences are MDHEN and SYDVKM. CDR3 size: 10 residues. V lost 5 bases and J lost 6, with 5 bases in between. This CDR3 is CASSGGEQYF. The CDR3 nucleotides read TGTGCCAGCAGTGGGGGCGAGCAGTACTTC.

This chain uses TRBV5-6 with TRBJ1-2; D is uncertain. Germline CDR1 and CDR2: SGHDT and YYEEEE. The CDR3 extends over 14 amino acids. V was cut by 4 bases and J by 4 bases, with 14 bases left in between. CDR3 sequence reads: CASSLASDSYGYTF. The CDR3 bases are TGTGCCAGCAGCCTGGCTTCGGATAGCTATGGCTACACCTTC. Drawing the rest from reference TRBV5-6 and TRBJ1-2, the complete variable domain is DAGVTQSPTHLIKTRGQQVTLRCSPKSGHDTVSWYQQALGQGPQFIFQYYEEEERQRGNFPDRFSGHQFPNYSSELNVNALLLGDSALYLCASSLASDSYGYTFGSGTRLTVV.

The rearrangement uses TRBV19 and TRBJ2-6, with D perhaps TRBD2 (5 bases). Germline V CDR1 and CDR2: LNHDA, SQIVND (reference sequence). This CDR3 is built from 17 residues. With 5 bases removed from V and 2 bases from J, the gap between germline ends came to 16 bases. CDR3 in amino acids: CASSVGTRGTGANVLTF. CDR3 coding DNA: TGTGCCAGTAGTGTAGGAACCCGGGGAACTGGGGCCAACGTCCTGACTTTC.

The rearrangement links TRBV27 to TRBJ1-4; D is perhaps TRBD1 (5 bases). V lost 2 bases to trimming and J lost 5 bases, with 12 bases between them. Looked up from germline, CDR1 is MNHEY and CDR2 is SMNVEV (reference sequence). This CDR3 has 15 amino acids. CDR3 residues: CASSLIPGSNEKLFF. The CDR3 region has the DNA TGTGCCAGCAGTTTAATCCCAGGGTCGAATGAAAAACTGTTTTTT.

The chain recombines TRBV3-1 (or the pseudogene TRBV3-2) with TRBJ2-1; 12 bases align to TRBD2. V dropped 4 bases and J dropped 6; count of bases not matched to a gene: 7. CDR1 is LGHDT, CDR2 YNNKEL, per germline (reference sequence). The CDR3 is made up of 16 amino acids. As DNA, the CDR3 is TGTGCCAGCAGCCCCCGGACTAGCGGGAAATCCAATGAGCAGTTCTTC. Its protein is CASSPRTSGKSNEQFF.

This clone appeared once. The chain carries TRBV27 and TRBJ2-3; a weak D match, TRBD2 (5 bases). Deletions cut 4 bases from V and 0 bases from J, with 8 bases between. The germline V gene has CDR1 MNHEY and CDR2 SMNVEV (reference sequence). The length of the CDR3 is 14 residues. The CDR3 sequence: CASSYGGSTDTQYF. Written as DNA, the CDR3 is TGTGCCAGCAGTTACGGCGGGAGCACAGATACGCAGTATTTT.

V gene TRBV2 combines with J gene TRBJ1-2, with 8 bases that match TRBD1. CDR1 SNHLY and CDR2 FYNNEI come from the germline V gene. J was trimmed by 4 bases and V by 1 base; bases with no gene match: 2. This CDR3 is 14 amino acids long. CDR3 nucleotides: TGTGCCAGCAGTGAAGGGACAGGGCTCTATGGCTACACCTTC. Residues: CASSEGTGLYGYTF. The full variable domain, completed using reference TRBV2 and TRBJ1-2, is EPEVTQTPSHQVTQMGQEVILRCVPISNHLYFYWYRQILGQKVEFLVSFYNNEISEKSEIFDDQFSVERPDGSNFTLKIRSTKLEDSAMYFCASSEGTGLYGYTFGSGTRLTVV.

The chain couples TRBV7-3 to TRBJ2-2; 9 nucleotides align to TRBD1. This CDR3 is built from 14 residues. The V and J ends lost 5 bases and 6 bases, in that order; junction bases with no gene match: 4. Germline values: CDR1 SGHTA, CDR2 FQGTGA. The CDR3 coding sequence is TGTGCCAGCAGCCCGAGACAGGGGGCCGGGGAGCTGTTTTTT. The encoded protein is CASSPRQGAGELFF.

The chain joins TRBV30 to TRBJ1-4, with D perhaps TRBD1 (5 bases). The CDR3 sequence is 13 residues long. The V gene's germline CDR1 is GTSNPN and CDR2 SVGIG (reference sequence). The V and J ends lost 4 bases and 5 bases respectively, with 11 bases between them. The CDR3 loop reads CAWKGQGNEKLFF. The CDR3 coding sequence is TGTGCCTGGAAGGGGCAGGGAAATGAAAAACTGTTTTTT.

This rearrangement joins TRBV5-1 to TRBJ2-7; 7 bases map to TRBD1. J gave up 4 bases and V 3 bases, and 1 base lay outside the gene matches. The CDR3 extends over 12 amino acids. In germline, CDR1 is SGHRS, CDR2 YFSETQ. The CDR3 reads CASSSQGYEQYF. CDR3 coding DNA: TGCGCCAGCAGCTCACAGGGGTACGAGCAGTACTTC.

This clone was detected only a few times. V gene TRBV2 combines with J gene TRBJ1-1; the D is unclear. The CDR3 is made up of 13 amino acids. The V end was cut by 2 bases, the J end by 4 bases, with 8 bases between. The germline CDR1 and CDR2 sequences are SNHLY and FYNNEI. The chain's CDR3 is CASSESGLTEAFF. The CDR3 DNA follows: TGTGCCAGCAGTGAATCGGGTCTCACTGAAGCTTTCTTT.

V is TRBV9 and J is TRBJ1-1; a possible D gene is TRBD1 (6 bases). The germline V gene has CDR1 SGDLS and CDR2 YYNGEE. This CDR3 is 12 amino acids long. V was cut by 3 bases and J by 3 bases, with 6 bases left in between. CDR3 nucleotide sequence: TGTGCCAGCAGCGACAGGGACACTGAAGCTTTCTTT. Its protein is CASSDRDTEAFF.

V usage is TRBV6-2 or TRBV6-3 and J usage is TRBJ1-5; D is perhaps TRBD1 (5 bases). V was trimmed by 2 bases and J by 0 bases, leaving 23 bases between them. From germline, CDR1 is MNHEY and CDR2 SVGEGT. The CDR3 length is 20 residues. CDR3 coding DNA: TGTGCCAGCAGTTACGTGGGACTCGCCTTGGTGCCTTATAGCAATCAGCCCCAGCATTTT. It is translated as CASSYVGLALVPYSNQPQHF.

The genes are TRBV28 and TRBJ2-1; the match to TRBD2 covers 12 bases. The V gene end was trimmed by 4 bases and the J gene end by 6 bases; junction bases not matched to a gene: 13. Germline V gives CDR1 MDHEN, CDR2 SYDVKM. The CDR3 runs 18 residues. CDR3 region: CASSSSLGLAGGFNEQFF. CDR3 nucleotide sequence: TGTGCCAGCAGTTCCTCCTTGGGCCTAGCGGGAGGGTTCAATGAGCAGTTCTTC.

The chain couples TRBV5-1 to TRBJ2-1, with 15 positions matching TRBD2. After removal of 3 bases from V and 9 bases from J, the junction contained 7 bases not matched to a gene. In germline, CDR1 is SGHRS, CDR2 YFSETQ. The CDR3 is 16 amino acids. In DNA, the CDR3 is TGCGCCAGCAGCTGGGGACTAGCGGGAGGTCTGGGTGAGCAGTTCTTC. Protein sequence: CASSWGLAGGLGEQFF.

V gene TRBV6-4 combines with J gene TRBJ1-1; the match to TRBD1 covers 7 bases. V shed 3 bases, J shed 10 bases, and the junction held 11 bases outside the gene matches. The CDR3 has 14 amino acids. Germline V gene sequence: CDR1 MRHNA, CDR2 SNTAGT. The CDR3 spells CASSEAGSTGVAFF. In DNA, the CDR3 is TGTGCCAGCAGTGAAGCGGGGAGTACAGGGGTAGCTTTCTTT.

This clone was seen only once. V gene TRBV28 combines with J gene TRBJ1-2, with D hard to call. CDR1 and CDR2 (germline): MDHEN, SYDVKM. Trimming took off 7 bases at V and 4 bases at J, with 16 bases between the two ends. The CDR3 runs to 14 residues. The CDR3 DNA sequence: TGTGCCAGCACCCTGACCCGGGAGGCCTATGGCTACACCTTC. This encodes CASTLTREAYGYTF.

V usage is TRBV4-1 and J usage is TRBJ2-7; D unresolved. Germline V CDR1 and CDR2: MGHRA, YSYEKL. Deletions cut 1 base from V and 3 bases from J, with 13 bases between. The CDR3 is made up of 15 amino acids. CDR3 sequence: CASSQASARDYEQYF. CDR3 DNA: TGCGCCAGCAGCCAAGCGAGCGCTAGAGACTACGAGCAGTACTTC.

The chain carries TRBV3-1 (or the pseudogene TRBV3-2) and TRBJ2-1; 14 positions match TRBD2. The CDR3 is 15 amino acids. V gave up 4 bases and J gave up 6 bases; unmatched junction bases: 2. Germline-derived CDR1 and CDR2 are LGHDT and YNNKEL (reference sequence). The CDR3: CASSPTSGRVNEQFF. The CDR3 DNA sequence: TGTGCCAGCAGCCCGACTAGCGGGAGGGTCAATGAGCAGTTCTTC.

The chain uses TRBV7-6 and TRBJ2-5; D gene ambiguous. This CDR3 contains 14 residues. Germline assignment: CDR1 SGHVS and CDR2 FNYEAQ. Trimming left V 1 base short and J 2 bases short, with 8 bases between. The CDR3 sequence is CASSLGYKQETQYF. Written as DNA, the CDR3 is TGTGCCAGCAGCTTAGGGTATAAACAAGAGACCCAGTACTTC.